Each of the 3 T cell receptor beta chains below was sequenced from the same sample in a study of blood T cell repertoires in COVID-19. The method was immunoSEQ multiplex PCR; TCRdb's version includes in-frame clones alone and lacks a portion of them. Counted here are over 350,000 clones, nearly 90% occurring once; the ten biggest clones make up over 1.5%. The sequenced material came from PBMCs or T cells enriched from blood (not recorded which). Receptors originate from a woman between 18 and 30 years old with acute COVID-19.

This clone was seen just once. The V call is TRBV6-4, the J call TRBJ2-1, with TRBD1 identical over 9 bases. Germline CDR1 MRHNA, CDR2 SNTAGT. This CDR3 has 14 residues. The trim removed 6 bases at V and 6 bases at J, leaving 6 bases unmatched. This CDR3 is CASSRDRVSNEQFF. The CDR3 bases are TGTGCCAGCAGCCGGGACAGGGTGTCCAATGAGCAGTTCTTC.

This chain's CDR3 is CASAATTNTEAFF. The DNA of the CDR3 is TGTGCCAGCGCCGCGACAACGAACACTGAAGCTTTCTTT. The chain is built from TRBV28 and TRBJ1-1, with no clear D. The CDR3 contains 13 residues. The V and J ends lost 8 bases and 1 base respectively, with 11 bases between them. Looked up from germline, CDR1 is MDHEN and CDR2 is SYDVKM.

This chain uses TRBV6-5 with TRBJ1-2; D may be TRBD1 (6 bases). V lost 6 bases and J lost 1, with 18 bases in between. CDR3 length: 16 amino acids. The germline CDR1 and CDR2 sequences are MNHEY and SVGAGI. The chain's CDR3 is CASRYGTLAYNYGYTF. For the CDR3, the DNA is TGTGCCAGCAGATACGGGACATTGGCGTATAACTATGGCTACACCTTC.